This passage covers 15 T cell receptor beta chains from one sample sequenced in a study of identical twins. In TCRdb, the 5' RACE reads were re-called with MiXCR into one record per CDR3 protein. The sample has about 490,000 distinct CDR3 sequences, around 15% seen once. This sample also belongs to another study, concerning yellow fever vaccine responses in identical twins.

Source material: CD4+ T cells sorted from blood. These receptor sequences come from a young woman in good health.

In its sample, this clonotype was seen a few times. The CDR3 DNA sequence: TGTGCCAGCAGTTATGGGACTAGCGGAAACATTCAGTACTTC. The encoded protein is CASSYGTSGNIQYF. The chain has TRBV6-5 and TRBJ2-4; 11 bases match TRBD2. With V trimmed by 3 bases and J by 6 bases, 1 base remained unmatched. Germline loops: CDR1 MNHEY, CDR2 SVGAGI. The CDR3 has 14 amino acids.

This rearrangement joins TRBV20-1 to TRBJ2-1; 7 nucleotides match TRBD2. Germline trimming cut 6 bases from V and 8 bases from J; bases unmatched to any gene: 13. This CDR3 is 14 amino acids long. Germline CDR1 DFQATT, CDR2 SNEGSKA (reference sequence). This chain's CDR3 is CSASPTGGVDEQFF. CDR3 coding DNA: TGCAGTGCCTCCCCCACGGGAGGCGTGGATGAGCAGTTCTTC.

Only a few counts were recorded for this clonotype. This chain uses TRBV20-1 with TRBJ2-7, with 8 bases aligning to TRBD1. Germline V CDR1 and CDR2: DFQATT, SNEGSKA (reference sequence). The length of the CDR3 is 14 residues. The J segment lost 3 bases and the V segment lost 2 bases, leaving 6 bases of the junction unmatched. CDR3 loop: CSARRTGSGYEQYV. The CDR3 region has the DNA TGCAGTGCTAGACGGACAGGGAGTGGCTACGAGCAGTACGTC.

The chain employs TRBV15 and TRBJ2-1, with TRBD2 identical over 7 bases. Looked up from germline, CDR1 is LNHNV and CDR2 is YYDKDF (reference sequence). The CDR3 is 17 residues long. V trimming: 0 bases; J trimming: 4 bases; junction bases outside the gene matches: 9. Here the CDR3 reads CATSRDKWSSGYNEQFF. CDR3 nucleotides: TGTGCCACCAGCAGAGATAAGTGGTCTAGCGGATACAATGAGCAGTTCTTC.

This clonotype was found many times. The chain combines TRBV10-3 with TRBJ2-1; D is uncertain. The V end was cut by 2 bases, the J end by 5 bases, with 4 bases between. Germline lookup yields CDR1 ENHRY and CDR2 SYGVKD. The CDR3 length is 12 residues. CDR3 residues: CAISENNNEQFF. DNA of the CDR3: TGTGCCATCAGTGAGAATAACAATGAGCAGTTCTTC.

The chain combines TRBV5-1 with TRBJ1-6; 9 bases are a match to TRBD1. This CDR3 has 18 residues. Per germline, CDR1 SGHRS and CDR2 YFSETQ. V lost 3 bases and J lost 7; bases outside the gene matches: 14. In DNA, the CDR3 is TGCGCCAGCAGCTGGAATTCCGGGACAGGGCTTACGAATTCACCCCTCCACTTT. Amino acid sequence: CASSWNSGTGLTNSPLHF.

This clonotype has only a few counts. The V gene is TRBV9, the J gene TRBJ2-2; weak D call: TRBD2 (6 bases). From germline, CDR1 is SGDLS and CDR2 YYNGEE. This CDR3 contains 16 residues. V dropped 4 bases and J dropped 6 bases, with 19 bases sitting between them. In nucleotides, the CDR3 is TGTGCCAGCAGCCCATCAGGAGGGGAGTGGCCCGGGGAGCTGTTTTTT. Encoded protein: CASSPSGGEWPGELFF. Combining the CDR3 with reference TRBV9 and TRBJ2-2 gives the whole variable domain DSGVTQTPKHLITATGQRVTLRCSPRSGDLSVYWYQQSLDQGLQFLIQYYNGEERAKGNILERFSAQQFPDLHSELNLSSLELGDSALYFCASSPSGGEWPGELFFGEGSRLTVL.

Only a few counts were recorded for this clonotype. This chain joins TRBV18 and TRBJ2-1; no definite D call. Trimming removed 6 bases from V and 6 bases from J, with 18 bases in between. Germline assignment: CDR1 KGHSH and CDR2 LQKENI. The CDR3 is 15 amino acids. CDR3 protein: CASSFTAHPSNEQFF. For the CDR3, the DNA is TGTGCCAGCTCCTTCACTGCACATCCAAGCAATGAGCAGTTCTTC.

This chain uses TRBV12-3 or TRBV12-4 with TRBJ2-7, with TRBD2 as a possible D gene (5 bases). V was pared by 6 bases and J by 6 bases, with 15 bases between. The CDR3 loop spans 13 amino acids. CDR3 nucleotides: TGTGCCAGCAGACCCAACGGCGGAGGCGAGCAGTACTTC. Residues: CASRPNGGGEQYF.

The genes are TRBV29-1 and TRBJ2-1, with TRBD2 matching over 14 bases. Per the germline V gene, CDR1 is SQVTM and CDR2 is ANQGSEA. V shed 6 bases, J shed 7 bases, and the junction held 8 bases outside the gene matches. The CDR3 is made up of 15 amino acids. The CDR3 here is CSVPGLAGGANEQFF. CDR3 nucleotide sequence: TGCAGCGTCCCTGGACTAGCGGGGGGTGCGAATGAGCAGTTCTTC.

This chain connects TRBV27 to TRBJ2-3, with 10 bases identical to TRBD2. J was trimmed by 3 bases and V by 5 bases; bases with no gene match: 17. CDR1 and CDR2 from the germline V gene are MNHEY and SMNVEV (reference sequence). This CDR3 is built from 19 residues. As DNA, the CDR3 is TGTGCCAGCAGTCCAGGGGCGCCTAGAGGGACTAGCGAGACAGATACGCAGTATTTT. This translates into CASSPGAPRGTSETDTQYF.

This clonotype occurred a few times. The V call is TRBV12-3 or TRBV12-4, the J call TRBJ1-6; 8 bases map to TRBD1. V shed 3 bases and J 9 bases; nucleotides not matched to a gene: 4. This CDR3 is 14 amino acids long. In nucleotides, the CDR3 is TGTGCCAGCAGTTTCGGACAGGGACCTTCACCCCTCCACTTT. This encodes CASSFGQGPSPLHF.

The chain has TRBV12-3 or TRBV12-4 and TRBJ2-3; a weak D match, TRBD2 (6 bases). The CDR3 sequence is 17 residues long. Trimming removed 2 bases at V and 0 bases at J, with 15 bases between. The CDR3 region has the DNA TGTGCCAGCAGTTTACGCCGGGACTTTCAAAGCACAGATACGCAGTATTTT. It specifies CASSLRRDFQSTDTQYF.

The chain links TRBV11-2 to TRBJ2-1; TRBD2 matches 12 bases. CDR1 and CDR2 (germline): SGHAT, FQNNGV. Losses at the gene ends were 3 bases for V and 7 bases for J; bases not matched to a gene: 7. This CDR3 is 16 amino acids long. CDR3 bases: TGTGCCAGCAGCTTCCGACTAGCGGGGGTGGGGAATGAGCAGTTCTTC. Protein: CASSFRLAGVGNEQFF.

The V and J genes are TRBV10-3 and TRBJ2-1; 7 bases are shared with TRBD1. Germline V CDR1 and CDR2: ENHRY, SYGVKD. J lost 9 bases, V lost 0 bases, and 14 bases had no gene match. The CDR3 extends over 17 amino acids. Here the CDR3 DNA reads TGTGCCATCAGTGAGTCAACGGCCGGGATAGGGGACAGTGAGCAGTTCTTC. This translates into CAISESTAGIGDSEQFF.